This T cell receptor (beta chain) emerged from a study of T cells in Graves' hyperthyroidism and ophthalmopathy (dated 2019 in TCRdb). General notes on the study: To identify TCR V-J signatures that set the groups apart, the researchers used a discovery cohort of about a hundred patients, made up of roughly 45 with Graves' ophthalmopathy and some 60 with stable Graves' hyperthyroidism. Whether ophthalmopathy could be predicted prospectively was tested in an independent validation cohort made up of 18 to 20 hyperthyroidism patients plus 17 patients who later progressed to ophthalmopathy. For training and testing, the 100 or so patients in the discovery cohort were randomly divided in a 7:3 ratio. In roughly six Graves' hyperthyroidism patients, the study also compared T-cell repertoires from thyroid tissue with T-cell repertoires from blood. After blood sampling, hyperthyroidism patients were treated with methimazole at a starting dose of 30 mg daily, and ophthalmopathy patients were treated with high-dose intravenous methylprednisolone. The paper reports TCR Vbeta CDR3 sequencing of over 130 peripheral blood samples: fewer than 50 ophthalmopathy, fewer than 80 hyperthyroidism and approximately 17 progressor patients. The investigation overall reported the following: Most expanded thyroid clonotypes (frequency above 0.001) were also detected in blood, a finding suggesting that blood repertoires may reflect thyroid immune responses. In validation, the model predicted progression to ophthalmopathy with roughly 66% sensitivity and roughly 72% specificity, a median of 6.5 months before onset. In cross-validation, a model built on a 13 V-J signature told ophthalmopathy apart from stable hyperthyroidism with approximately 90% sensitivity and approximately 84% specificity, and in testing the same model reached 80%/75%. No statistical method was used to fix the sample size in advance, and group allocation was not hidden from the investigators.

TCR beta CDR3 regions were amplified from RNA transcripts. For the first round of RT-PCR on the TCR CDR3, the HTBI primer set was used together with the Qiagen OneStep RT-PCR kit. A second multiplex PCR round built the libraries, followed by size selection and purification. Libraries were sequenced paired-end with 100 bp reads on an Illumina HiSeq2000. In the authors' own workflow: SOAPnuke was used to process the raw data, removing reads that contained adapters or uncalled bases, had a mean Phred below 15, or lacked an exact match to the constant primer or identifier. COPE v1.2.5 was used to merge the high-quality paired reads, and each unique nucleotide sequence was defined as a clonotype. MiTCR v1.1 was used to align the clonotypes against IMGT TRBV, TRBD and TRBJ reference segments. The analysis was restricted to V-J combinations with a frequency above 0.0001, which together covered just over 99% of the repertoires. The TCS score was defined as the ratio of F50 (clonal expansion) to E x V (chaos), calculated using BLOSUM62-based TCRdist between CDR3 peptides within each V-J. Welch's t-statistics and random forest reduced around 550 V-J features to about 13, which were used in a naive Bayes classifier (R e1071). The similarity between thyroid and blood repertoires was quantified using the Morisita-Horn index. In-frame beta chains were kept once TCRdb had trimmed the public reads at Q25 with fastp and called clones with MiXCR. Identical CDR3 protein sequences are pooled into one entry, listed with their most common genes and DNA. These V and J calls are TCRdb output, not the study's own analysis. A total of 550,000 to 600,000 distinct CDR3 sequences appear in this sample, around 45% of them only once. The ten most abundant clones make up about 20% of the sample.

Exclusion was applied to patients with uncontrolled infections, other autoimmune diseases, pregnancy or lactation. Diagnoses relied on clinical symptoms, serum thyroxine and TRAb, thyroid ultrasound and orbital computed tomography. Total RNA was extracted with Trizol reagent, and quality was checked on an Agilent 2100 Bioanalyzer. With regard to this clonotype: It lacks a known antigen. This is likely a read error, given that the CDR3 carries no conserved phenylalanine or tryptophan at its end.

V was cut back by 0 bases and J by 6 bases, leaving a gap of 8 bases between them. Based on the germline V gene (reference sequence), the CDR1 and CDR2 sequences are GTSNPN and SVGIG. The CDR3 contains 12 residues when both ends are counted. The only DNA kept is the CDR3, 36 bases in frame from the first base. The sequence derives from an adult woman with Graves' disease, either hyperthyroidism or ophthalmopathy (not recorded which). Sequences were obtained from peripheral blood or thyroid tissue (not recorded which). The chain links TRBV30 with TRBJ1-1; the D gene lacks a confident call. At the DNA level, the sequence is TGTGCCTGGAGTGTCAGGAGCGCTGAAGCTTTCCTT. This yields the protein CAWSVRSAEAFL.